This T cell receptor beta chain appears in the sequencing data of a study of identical twins. The V gene lost 3 bases and the J gene lost 7 bases, with 17 bases spanning the gap. The CDR3 covers 15 residues. From germline, CDR1 is SGDLS and CDR2 YYNGEE. One entry per CDR3 protein, called by TCRdb with MiXCR from the 5' RACE reads. The sample holds around 670,000 distinct CDR3 sequences, roughly 6.2% seen once. Sequencing was done on a sample of naive T cells sorted from blood. The TCR sequence derives from a young man in good health. The chain carries TRBV9 and TRBJ2-1; possibly TRBD2 for D (6 bases). The CDR3 region is CASSDLGGVGNEQFF. The DNA for the CDR3 is TGTGCCAGCAGCGATCTAGGAGGGGTTGGTAATGAGCAGTTCTTC.